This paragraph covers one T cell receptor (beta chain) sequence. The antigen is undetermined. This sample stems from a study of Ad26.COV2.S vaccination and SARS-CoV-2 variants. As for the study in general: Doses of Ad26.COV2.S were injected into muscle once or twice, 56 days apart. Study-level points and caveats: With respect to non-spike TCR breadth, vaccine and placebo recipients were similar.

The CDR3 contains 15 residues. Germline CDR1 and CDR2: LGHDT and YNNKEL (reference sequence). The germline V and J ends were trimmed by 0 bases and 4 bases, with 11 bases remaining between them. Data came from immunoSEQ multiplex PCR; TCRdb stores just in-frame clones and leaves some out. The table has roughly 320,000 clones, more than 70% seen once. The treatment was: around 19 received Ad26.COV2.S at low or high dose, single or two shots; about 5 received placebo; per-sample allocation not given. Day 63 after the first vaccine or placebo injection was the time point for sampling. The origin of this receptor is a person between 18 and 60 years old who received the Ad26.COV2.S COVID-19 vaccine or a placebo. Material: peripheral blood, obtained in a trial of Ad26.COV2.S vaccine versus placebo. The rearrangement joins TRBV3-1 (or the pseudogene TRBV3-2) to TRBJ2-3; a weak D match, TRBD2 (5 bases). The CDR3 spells CASSQDKTKPDTQYF. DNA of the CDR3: TGTGCCAGCAGCCAAGATAAGACTAAGCCAGATACGCAGTATTTT.